Presented here are 15 T cell receptor beta chains from one specimen sequenced in a study of T cells in Graves' hyperthyroidism and ophthalmopathy. There were TCR beta CDR3 regions amplified from RNA transcripts. Carried out on the TCR CDR3, a first-round RT-PCR used the HTBI primer set. TCRdb analysed the multiplex PCR reads with MiXCR anew, one entry per CDR3 protein. The sample holds around 620,000 distinct CDR3 sequences, around 16% seen once. The specimen sequenced was blood. The receptors here all came from a woman in her twenties or thirties with Graves' hyperthyroidism.

This clonotype came up many times. The V call is TRBV6-1, the J call TRBJ1-5, with 7 bases matching TRBD1. V lost 8 bases, J lost 0 bases, and 7 bases stayed unmatched. Germline assignment: CDR1 MNHNS and CDR2 SASEGT. The CDR3 contains 15 residues. CDR3 loop: CASSGQAASNQPQHF. CDR3 DNA: TGTGCCAGCTCCGGACAGGCCGCTAGCAATCAGCCCCAGCATTTT.

Only a few counts were recorded for this clonotype. This chain joins TRBV27 and TRBJ2-2; D gene unclear. Trimming pared 10 bases from V and 7 bases from J, leaving 19 bases between. Germline V lookup: CDR1 MNHEY, CDR2 SMNVEV (reference sequence). This CDR3 has 14 residues. The DNA for the CDR3 is TGTGCCACCTCCTACCTTGGGGTGGGCGGGGAGCTGTTTTTT. Encoded protein: CATSYLGVGGELFF.

The rearrangement links TRBV7-9 to TRBJ2-5; 11 nucleotides align to TRBD2. The CDR3 is 16 amino acids. Unmatched junction bases numbered 3, after V lost 1 base and J lost 2 bases. CDR1 and CDR2 (germline): SEHNR, FQNEAQ (reference sequence). The CDR3 DNA sequence: TGTGCCAGCAGCTTAGTGGGACTAGCGGTTCAAGAGACCCAGTACTTC. Protein sequence: CASSLVGLAVQETQYF.

This clonotype was counted many times. This sequence joins TRBV28 and TRBJ2-7; 13 nucleotides align to TRBD2. Germline trimming cut 6 bases from V and 4 bases from J; bases unmatched to any gene: 9. The CDR3 is 16 residues long. CDR1 is MDHEN, CDR2 SYDVKM, per germline. The CDR3 bases are TGTGCCAGCAGGGGACTAGGACTAGCGGGAGCGTACGAGCAGTACTTC. It yields the protein CASRGLGLAGAYEQYF. The variable domain in full, with the rest retrieved from reference TRBV28 and TRBJ2-7, is DVKVTQSSRYLVKRTGEKVFLECVQDMDHENMFWYRQDPGLGLRLIYFSYDVKMKEKGDIPEGYSVSREKKERFSLILESASTNQTSMYLCASRGLGLAGAYEQYFGPGTRLTVT.

The rearrangement joins TRBV12-3 or TRBV12-4 to TRBJ1-2, with a tentative D call TRBD1 (6 bases). Trimming removed 3 bases at V and 4 bases at J, with 9 bases between. The CDR3 runs 13 residues. The CDR3 here is CASSFDRFYGYTF. The DNA for the CDR3 is TGTGCCAGCAGTTTTGACAGGTTCTATGGCTACACCTTC.

This clonotype was picked up many times. The CDR3 bases are TGTGCCAGCAGCTCCTCTAGTAACTATGAGCAGTTCTTC. Amino acid sequence: CASSSSSNYEQFF. The rearrangement links TRBV5-8 to TRBJ2-1; D is uncertain. This CDR3 is built from 13 residues. CDR1 and CDR2 (germline): SGHTS, YDEGEE. Trimming left V 3 bases short and J 8 bases short, with 12 bases between.

The table lists this clonotype with a few counts. V and J are TRBV5-6 and TRBJ2-7, with 7 bases lining up with TRBD2. The CDR3 sequence is 18 residues long. Germline loops: CDR1 SGHDT, CDR2 YYEEEE. The J segment lost 0 bases and the V segment lost 3 bases, leaving 15 bases of the junction unmatched. This chain's CDR3 is CASSWGKAGLASSYEQYF. The CDR3 DNA reads as TGTGCCAGCAGCTGGGGAAAAGCGGGGCTTGCCTCCTCCTACGAGCAGTACTTC.

This clonotype was seen repeatedly, ten times or more. The J gene is TRBJ2-1, the V gene TRBV27; D gene ambiguous. The CDR3 length is 13 residues. Trimming took 3 bases from V and 5 from J, leaving 8 bases between them. The germline CDR1 and CDR2 sequences are MNHEY and SMNVEV (reference sequence). In nucleotides, the CDR3 is TGTGCCAGCAGTTTTAATGAGCACAATGAGCAGTTCTTC. It yields the protein CASSFNEHNEQFF.

Worth noting for this clonotype: This may be a read error: a much more frequent sequence differs by one nucleotide. This chain uses TRBV11-3 with TRBJ2-7; perhaps TRBD2 as D (6 bases). CDR3 length equals 17 residues. The germline V gene encodes CDR1 SGHNT and CDR2 YENEEA. The germline V and J ends were trimmed by 4 bases and 0 bases, with 19 bases remaining between them. CDR3 in amino acids: CASSSRGLGMSSYEQYF. In nucleotides, the CDR3 is TGTGCCAGCAGCTCTCGGGGACTGGGTATGAGCTCCTACGAGCAGTACTTC.

On this clonotype: A much larger clonotype is one base distant, so this may be a read error. This chain connects TRBV27 to TRBJ2-7; TRBD2 agrees at 8 bases. The end of the DNA aligns better with TRBJ2-1, so the J call may be wrong. CDR3 length: 13 residues. Germline CDR1 is MNHEY and CDR2 is SMNVEV (reference sequence). For the CDR3, the DNA is TGTGCCAGCGGGACTAGGAACGACTACGAGCAGTTCTTC. Translated: CASGTRNDYEQFF.

This clonotype was picked up many times. This rearrangement joins TRBV18 to TRBJ2-3; 7 bases align to TRBD2. V shed 3 bases and J 0 bases; nucleotides not matched to a gene: 3. The germline gives CDR1 KGHSH, CDR2 LQKENI. The CDR3 totals 15 residues. In DNA form, the CDR3 reads TGTGCCAGCTCACCTGAGGGACTAAGCACAGATACGCAGTATTTT. Translation: CASSPEGLSTDTQYF.

This chain joins TRBV11-3 and TRBJ2-1; no clear D. Germline V CDR1 and CDR2: SGHNT, YENEEA. V lost 2 bases and J 6 bases, leaving 11 bases between the germline ends. The CDR3 contains 14 residues. The CDR3 loop reads CASSLSVGFNEQFF. In DNA form, the CDR3 reads TGTGCCAGCAGCTTATCCGTAGGGTTCAATGAGCAGTTCTTC.

V and J are TRBV9 and TRBJ1-4, with a tentative D call TRBD1 (6 bases). Trimming cost V 0 bases and J 8 bases, with 14 bases left between them. Looked up from germline, CDR1 is SGDLS and CDR2 is YYNGEE. This CDR3 is 15 amino acids long. The CDR3 loop is CASSVDPAGEEKLFF. CDR3 bases: TGTGCCAGCAGCGTAGATCCGGCAGGGGAAGAAAAACTGTTTTTT.

This clonotype was found many times. The chain links TRBV6-1 to TRBJ1-5, with D unresolved. The CDR3 contains 18 residues. Trimming took 5 bases from V and 2 from J, leaving 22 bases between them. From germline, CDR1 is MNHNS and CDR2 SASEGT. CDR3: CASSLAFLWERGNQPQHF. As DNA, the CDR3 is TGTGCCAGCAGTTTGGCGTTCTTATGGGAGAGGGGCAATCAGCCCCAGCATTTT.

In its sample, this clonotype was seen many times. This chain links TRBV10-3 with TRBJ2-1; the match to TRBD1 covers 8 bases. The CDR3 runs to 14 residues. The ends lost 2 bases at V and 3 bases at J; junction bases unmatched: 0. In germline, CDR1 is ENHRY, CDR2 SYGVKD. CDR3 DNA sequence: TGTGCCATCAGTGAGGGACAGGGCTACAATGAGCAGTTCTTC. Translated, it gives CAISEGQGYNEQFF.